The rows below give T cell receptor beta chains drawn from one sample of a study of blood T cell repertoires in COVID-19. Produced via immunoSEQ multiplex PCR; TCRdb's table is partial and in-frame only. The table has 210,000 or so clones, more than 75% seen once; the top ten hold over 9.5%. The source material was peripheral blood. The receptors originated from a woman aged 40 to 49 with acute or convalescent COVID-19. Both conserved end residues are trimmed from each CDR3. Fields, in order: V gene, CDR3 protein.

V gene: TRBV27
CDR3 protein: ASSVRGTDTQY

V gene: TRBV7-8
CDR3 protein: ASSISGDNEQF

V gene: TRBV6-6
CDR3 protein: ASSYPFGQGGDTQY

V gene: TRBV5-4
CDR3 protein: ASSLGTGYNSPLH

V gene: TRBV2
CDR3 protein: ASRDNSYEQY

V gene: TRBV5-1
CDR3 protein: ASSLEGGRGRTQY

V gene: TRBV3-1/TRBV3-2
CDR3 protein: ASSRQGGYT

V gene: TRBV19
CDR3 protein: ASSIDHTSNYEQY

V gene: TRBV6-5
CDR3 protein: ASRDWDRREELF

V gene: TRBV29-1
CDR3 protein: SANRGGTEAF

V gene: TRBV6-5
CDR3 protein: AVRRSGNTEAF

V gene: TRBV19
CDR3 protein: ASSKRQGQETQY

V gene: TRBV18
CDR3 protein: ASSTTEINYGYT

V gene: TRBV7-3
CDR3 protein: ASSLKAGLAGNEQF

V gene: TRBV5-5
CDR3 protein: ASSLWDRGNSGNTIY

V gene: TRBV12-5
CDR3 protein: ASVPEPPRLLY

V gene: TRBV7-4
CDR3 protein: ASSAGTSGTPYNEQF

V gene: TRBV5-1
CDR3 protein: ASSLDGQLSGNTIY

V gene: TRBV4-3
CDR3 protein: ASSQEFGAAVGGVYEQY

V gene: TRBV19
CDR3 protein: ASSISGGDQPQH

V gene: TRBV7-2
CDR3 protein: ASRSHGTLLLNTEAF

V gene: TRBV10-3
CDR3 protein: AISGTGYDEQY

V gene: TRBV19
CDR3 protein: ASSPLKEGFYGYT

V gene: TRBV12-3/TRBV12-4
CDR3 protein: ASRNAGNQPQH

V gene: TRBV11-2
CDR3 protein: ASSSLERMGLQETQY

V gene: TRBV5-6
CDR3 protein: ASSSKLTGGWDYGYT

V gene: TRBV6-5
CDR3 protein: ASSTTSGELF

V gene: TRBV5-1
CDR3 protein: ASSKGTSGEYEQY

V gene: TRBV24-1
CDR3 protein: ATSDLTMTGNNEQF

V gene: TRBV5-1
CDR3 protein: ASSLLGGNEQY

V gene: TRBV9
CDR3 protein: ASSRQGRTTDTQY

V gene: TRBV6-4
CDR3 protein: ASSDGSNQPQH

V gene: TRBV24-1
CDR3 protein: ATRAGTGRETQY

V gene: TRBV5-6
CDR3 protein: ASSSAYEQY

V gene: TRBV7-8
CDR3 protein: ASSAQQGYNEQF

V gene: TRBV7-9
CDR3 protein: ASSHTDRGMEPQH

V gene: TRBV2
CDR3 protein: ASSEGEGVSDEQF

V gene: TRBV11-2
CDR3 protein: ASSLVTGLYSPLH

V gene: TRBV19
CDR3 protein: ASLTGRTGELF

V gene: TRBV19
CDR3 protein: ASSPSEKGANEQF

V gene: TRBV5-1
CDR3 protein: ASSTDGDYGYT

V gene: TRBV3-1/TRBV3-2
CDR3 protein: ASSKGESLAYEQY

V gene: TRBV30
CDR3 protein: AWRSTGEKLF